This TCR beta chain was recovered during a study of blood T cells in healthy people across ages. V gave up 5 bases and J gave up 3 bases, with 7 bases separating them. The CDR3 has 13 amino acids. CDR1 is MNHNS and CDR2 is SASEGT in the germline V gene. Together with a sample-barcoded 5' primer, a J-beta primer mix was included in a second PCR lasting about 6 to 11 cycles. TCRdb processed the 5' RACE reads anew with MiXCR; each CDR3 protein has one entry. The profile shows about 2 million distinct CDR3 sequences, just under 50% of them singletons. The sample comprised blood. This TCR came from a woman aged 40 to 50 in good health. The chain uses TRBV6-1 and TRBJ2-2, with unresolved D. CDR3: CASSRVDTGELFF. CDR3 coding DNA: TGTGCCAGCAGTAGGGTCGACACCGGGGAGCTGTTTTTT.